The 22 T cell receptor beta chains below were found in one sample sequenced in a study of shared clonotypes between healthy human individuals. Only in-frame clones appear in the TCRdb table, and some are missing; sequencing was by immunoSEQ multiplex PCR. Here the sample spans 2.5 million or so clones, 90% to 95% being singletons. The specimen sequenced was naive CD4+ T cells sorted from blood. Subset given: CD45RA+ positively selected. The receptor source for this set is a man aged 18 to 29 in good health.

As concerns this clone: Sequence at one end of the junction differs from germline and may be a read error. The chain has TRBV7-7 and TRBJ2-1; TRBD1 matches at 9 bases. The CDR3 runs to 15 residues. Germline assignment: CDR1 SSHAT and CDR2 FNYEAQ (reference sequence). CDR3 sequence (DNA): TGTGCTAGCAGCGCCGCCGGGACAGGGAACAATGAGCAGTTCTTC. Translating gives CASSAAGTGNNEQFF.

The CDR3 spells CASSQERLDGAVQYF. The DNA of the CDR3 is TGCGCCAGCAGCCAAGAAAGATTGGATGGTGCGGTTCAGTACTTC. The rearrangement joins TRBV4-1 to TRBJ2-4; the D is unclear. CDR3 size: 15 residues. Trimming took off 0 bases at V and 11 bases at J, with 17 bases between the two ends. Germline V lookup: CDR1 MGHRA, CDR2 YSYEKL.

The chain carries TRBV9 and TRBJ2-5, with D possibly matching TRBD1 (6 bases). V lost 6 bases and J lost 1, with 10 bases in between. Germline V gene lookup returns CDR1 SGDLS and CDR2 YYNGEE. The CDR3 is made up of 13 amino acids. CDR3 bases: TGTGCCAGCACCAGGGGCCTCCAAGAGACCCAGTACTTC. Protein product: CASTRGLQETQYF. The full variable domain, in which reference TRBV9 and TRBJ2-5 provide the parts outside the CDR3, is DSGVTQTPKHLITATGQRVTLRCSPRSGDLSVYWYQQSLDQGLQFLIQYYNGEERAKGNILERFSAQQFPDLHSELNLSSLELGDSALYFCASTRGLQETQYFGPGTRLLVL.

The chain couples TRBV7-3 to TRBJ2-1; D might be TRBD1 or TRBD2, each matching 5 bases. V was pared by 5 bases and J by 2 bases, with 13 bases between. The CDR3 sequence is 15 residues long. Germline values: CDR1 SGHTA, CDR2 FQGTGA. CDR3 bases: TGTGCCAGCAGCCCATATGGGGGAGCCTACAATGAGCAGTTCTTC. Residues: CASSPYGGAYNEQFF.

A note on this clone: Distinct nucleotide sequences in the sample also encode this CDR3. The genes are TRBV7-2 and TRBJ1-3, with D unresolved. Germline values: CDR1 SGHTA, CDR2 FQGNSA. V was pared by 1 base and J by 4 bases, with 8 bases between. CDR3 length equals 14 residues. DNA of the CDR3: TGTGCCAGCAGCTTAGGGGCAGGCGGAAACACCATATATTTT. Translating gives CASSLGAGGNTIYF.

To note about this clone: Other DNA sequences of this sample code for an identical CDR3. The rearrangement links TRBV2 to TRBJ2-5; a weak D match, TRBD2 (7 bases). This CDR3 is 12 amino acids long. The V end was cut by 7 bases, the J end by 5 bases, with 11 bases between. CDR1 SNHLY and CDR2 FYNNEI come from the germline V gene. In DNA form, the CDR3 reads TGTGCCAGCACGAGGGGGGGGGAGACCCAGTACTTC. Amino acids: CASTRGGETQYF.

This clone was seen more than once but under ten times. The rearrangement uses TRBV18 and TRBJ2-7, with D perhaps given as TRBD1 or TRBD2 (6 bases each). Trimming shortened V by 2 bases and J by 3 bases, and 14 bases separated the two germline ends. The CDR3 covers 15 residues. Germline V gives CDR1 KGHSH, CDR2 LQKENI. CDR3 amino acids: CASSPMGAGSYEQYF. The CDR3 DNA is TGTGCCAGCTCACCAATGGGGGCGGGGAGCTACGAGCAGTACTTC.

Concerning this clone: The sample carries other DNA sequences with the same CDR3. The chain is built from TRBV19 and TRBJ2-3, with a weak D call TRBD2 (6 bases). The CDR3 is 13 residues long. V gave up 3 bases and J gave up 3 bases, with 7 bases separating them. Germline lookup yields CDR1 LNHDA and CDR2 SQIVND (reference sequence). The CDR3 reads CASSMSGTDTQYF. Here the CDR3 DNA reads TGTGCCAGTAGTATGAGCGGGACAGATACGCAGTATTTT.

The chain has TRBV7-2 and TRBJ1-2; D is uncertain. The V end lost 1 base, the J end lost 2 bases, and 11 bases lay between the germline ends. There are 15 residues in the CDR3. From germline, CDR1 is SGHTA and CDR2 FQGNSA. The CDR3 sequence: CASSLGPVGNYGYTF. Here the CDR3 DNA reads TGTGCCAGCAGCTTAGGGCCAGTGGGCAACTATGGCTACACCTTC.

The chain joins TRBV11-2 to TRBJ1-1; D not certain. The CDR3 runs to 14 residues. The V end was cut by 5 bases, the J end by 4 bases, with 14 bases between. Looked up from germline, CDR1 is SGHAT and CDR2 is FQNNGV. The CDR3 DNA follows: TGTGCCAGCAGCCATGGGAGCGCTGGCACTGAAGCTTTCTTT. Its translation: CASSHGSAGTEAFF. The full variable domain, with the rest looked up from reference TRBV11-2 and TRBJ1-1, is EAGVAQSPRYKIIEKRQSVAFWCNPISGHATLYWYQQILGQGPKLLIQFQNNGVVDDSQLPKDRFSAERLKGVDSTLKIQPAKLEDSAVYLCASSHGSAGTEAFFGQGTRLTVV.

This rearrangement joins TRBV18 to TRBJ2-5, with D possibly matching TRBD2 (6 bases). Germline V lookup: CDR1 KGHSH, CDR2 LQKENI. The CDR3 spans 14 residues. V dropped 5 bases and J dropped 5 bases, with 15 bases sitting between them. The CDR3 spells CASSTAEGPETQYF. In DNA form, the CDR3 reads TGTGCCAGCTCAACCGCGGAGGGGCCGGAGACCCAGTACTTC.

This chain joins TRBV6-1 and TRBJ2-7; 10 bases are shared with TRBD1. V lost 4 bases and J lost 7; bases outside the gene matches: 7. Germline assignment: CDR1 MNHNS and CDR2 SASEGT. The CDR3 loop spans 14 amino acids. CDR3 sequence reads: CASSALDRGREQYF. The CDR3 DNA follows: TGTGCCAGCAGTGCCCTCGACAGGGGGCGGGAGCAGTACTTC.

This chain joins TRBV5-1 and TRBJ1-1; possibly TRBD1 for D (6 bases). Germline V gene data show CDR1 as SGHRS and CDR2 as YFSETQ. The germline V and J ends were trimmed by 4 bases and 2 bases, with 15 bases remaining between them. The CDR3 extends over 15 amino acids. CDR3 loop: CASSTNRGGNTEAFF. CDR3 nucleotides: TGCGCCAGCAGCACGAATAGGGGGGGAAACACTGAAGCTTTCTTT.

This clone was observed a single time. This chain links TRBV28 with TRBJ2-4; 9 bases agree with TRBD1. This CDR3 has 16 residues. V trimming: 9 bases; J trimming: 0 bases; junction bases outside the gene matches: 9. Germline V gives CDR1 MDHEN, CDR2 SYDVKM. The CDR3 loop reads CASVQGALLAKNIQYF. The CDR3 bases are TGTGCCAGTGTACAGGGGGCCCTCCTAGCCAAAAACATTCAGTACTTC.

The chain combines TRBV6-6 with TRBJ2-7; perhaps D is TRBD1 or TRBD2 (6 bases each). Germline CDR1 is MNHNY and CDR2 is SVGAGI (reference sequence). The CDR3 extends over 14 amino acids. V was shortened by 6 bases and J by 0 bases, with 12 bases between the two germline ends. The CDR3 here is CASSWGAPSYEQYF. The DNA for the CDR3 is TGTGCCAGCAGCTGGGGGGCCCCCTCCTACGAGCAGTACTTC.

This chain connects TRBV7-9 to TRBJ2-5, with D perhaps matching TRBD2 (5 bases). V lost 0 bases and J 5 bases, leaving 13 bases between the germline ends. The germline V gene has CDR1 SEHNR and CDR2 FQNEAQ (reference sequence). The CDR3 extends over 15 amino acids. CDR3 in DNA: TGTGCCAGCAGCTTAGCGCTCACGGGATGGGAGACCCAGTACTTC. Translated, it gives CASSLALTGWETQYF.

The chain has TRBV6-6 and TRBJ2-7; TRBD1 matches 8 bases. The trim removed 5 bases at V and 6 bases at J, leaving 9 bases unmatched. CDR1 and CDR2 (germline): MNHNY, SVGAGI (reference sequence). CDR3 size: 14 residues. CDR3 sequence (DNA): TGTGCCAGCAGTGAGGCCGGGACAGGCTTCGAGCAGTACTTC. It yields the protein CASSEAGTGFEQYF.

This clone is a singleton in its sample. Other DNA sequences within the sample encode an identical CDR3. Here the CDR3 DNA reads TGTGCCTGGAGCCGGGGCCCCTCCTACAATGAGCAGTTCTTC. Amino acids: CAWSRGPSYNEQFF. J is TRBJ2-1 and V is TRBV30; D may correspond to TRBD1 or TRBD2 (5 bases each). CDR1 and CDR2 (germline): GTSNPN, SVGIG (reference sequence). The CDR3 has 14 amino acids. Trimming shortened V by 3 bases and J by 0 bases, and 9 bases separated the two germline ends.

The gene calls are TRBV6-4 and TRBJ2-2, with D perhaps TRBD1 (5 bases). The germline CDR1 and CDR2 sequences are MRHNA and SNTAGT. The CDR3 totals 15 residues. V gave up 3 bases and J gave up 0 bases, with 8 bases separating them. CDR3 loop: CASSEDTANTGELFF. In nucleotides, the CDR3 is TGTGCCAGCAGTGAGGACACAGCGAACACCGGGGAGCTGTTTTTT.

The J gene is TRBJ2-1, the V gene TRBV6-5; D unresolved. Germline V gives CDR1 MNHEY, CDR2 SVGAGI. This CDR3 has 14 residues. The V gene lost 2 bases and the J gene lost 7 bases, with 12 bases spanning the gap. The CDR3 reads CASSYGRISNEQFF. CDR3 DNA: TGTGCCAGCAGTTACGGGCGGATCTCTAATGAGCAGTTCTTC.

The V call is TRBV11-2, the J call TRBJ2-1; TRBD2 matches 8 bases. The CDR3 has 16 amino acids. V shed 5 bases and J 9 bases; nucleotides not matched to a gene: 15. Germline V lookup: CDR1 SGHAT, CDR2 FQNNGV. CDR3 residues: CASSPSKLAGGGEQFF. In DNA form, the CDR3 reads TGTGCCAGCAGCCCATCTAAACTTGCGGGAGGAGGTGAGCAGTTCTTC.

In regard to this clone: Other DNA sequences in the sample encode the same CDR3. CDR3 coding DNA: TGTGCCAGCAGCGTCTCCGGGCTGTCCTACAATGAGCAGTTCTTC. Translating gives CASSVSGLSYNEQFF. The rearrangement links TRBV9 to TRBJ2-1, with D hard to call. The V and J ends lost 2 bases and 1 base respectively, with 10 bases between them. Germline V lookup: CDR1 SGDLS, CDR2 YYNGEE. The CDR3 loop spans 15 amino acids. Complete variable domain (other parts from reference TRBV9 and TRBJ2-1): DSGVTQTPKHLITATGQRVTLRCSPRSGDLSVYWYQQSLDQGLQFLIQYYNGEERAKGNILERFSAQQFPDLHSELNLSSLELGDSALYFCASSVSGLSYNEQFFGPGTRLTVL.